These T cell receptor beta chains were read from a single sample in a study of T cells in Graves' hyperthyroidism and ophthalmopathy. Using its own MiXCR run on the multiplex PCR reads, TCRdb lists one record per CDR3 protein. Of some 460,000 distinct CDR3 sequences in the sample, roughly 14% were seen once. Material: blood. These receptors originate from a woman aged 18 to 35 with Graves' hyperthyroidism. Each CDR3 is given with its conserved first and last residue. A D gene is named only where the DNA matches it firmly. Not all rows give a size; the values are once, few, many and, for expanded clones, a class.

NA | TRBJ1-2 | TRBV20-1 | many | CSATGQSGYTF | TGCAGTGCAACCGGACAATCTGGCTACACCTTC
NA | TRBJ2-1 | TRBV10-3 | many | CAISPGLPSYNEQFF | TGTGCCATCAGTCCGGGACTTCCTTCCTACAATGAGCAGTTCTTC
NA | TRBJ2-1 | TRBV5-1 | many | CASSLVSGRDEQFF | TGCGCCAGCAGCTTGGTGTCAGGGCGCGATGAGCAGTTCTTC
TRBD2 | TRBJ2-7 | TRBV19 | many | CASSIREGSLYEQYF | TGTGCCAGTAGTATAAGGGAGGGCAGCCTCTACGAGCAGTACTTC
TRBD1 | TRBJ1-1 | TRBV19 | many | CATRQGGGNTEAFF | TGTGCCACGAGACAGGGTGGGGGAAACACTGAAGCTTTCTTT
NA | TRBJ1-2 | TRBV5-1 | many | CASSPWGTYYGYTF | TGCGCCAGCTCCCCCTGGGGAACTTACTATGGCTACACCTTC
TRBD2 | TRBJ2-5 | TRBV20-1 | many | CSADGGGETQYF | TGCAGTGCAGACGGGGGGGGGGAGACCCAGTACTTC
NA | TRBJ2-2 | TRBV5-1 | many | CASSPRGLLTTGELFF | TGCGCCAGCAGCCCTAGGGGACTTCTCACCACCGGGGAGCTGTTTTTT
NA | TRBJ2-2 | TRBV5-1 | many | CASSFGHPGAGELFF | TGCGCCAGCAGCTTCGGACACCCGGGGGCCGGGGAGCTGTTTTTT
NA | TRBJ1-3 | TRBV10-2 | few | CASSGLRTAEGNTIYF | TGCGCCAGCAGTGGTTTAAGGACCGCGGAGGGAAACACCATATATTTT
TRBD1 | TRBJ2-7 | TRBV6-1 | few | CASSLDRALSYEQYF | TGTGCCAGCAGCCTGGACAGGGCGCTTTCCTACGAGCAGTACTTC
TRBD1 | TRBJ2-5 | TRBV11-2 | many | CASSRLVQGVETQYF | TGTGCCAGCAGCCGATTAGTCCAGGGGGTGGAGACCCAGTACTTC
TRBD2 | TRBJ2-3 | TRBV4-1 | NA | CASSQVGGTSGGNTQYF | TGCGCCAGCAGCCAAGTCGGAGGGACTAGCGGGGGGAATACGCAGTATTTT
NA | TRBJ2-7 | TRBV9 | few | CASSGGNPSEQYF | TGTGCCAGCAGCGGGGGGAACCCCTCCGAGCAGTACTTC
TRBD1 | TRBJ1-2 | TRBV5-1 | many | CASSLDGQENYGYTF | TGCGCCAGCAGCTTGGATGGACAGGAGAACTATGGCTACACCTTC
TRBD2 | TRBJ2-7 | TRBV6-1 | few | CASSKGAGRSYEQYF | TGTGCCAGCAGCAAAGGAGCGGGAAGGTCCTACGAGCAGTACTTC
TRBD2 | TRBJ2-3 | TRBV19 | NA | CASSIGSGTTSTDTQYF | TGTGCCAGTAGTATCGGGAGCGGGACTACTAGCACAGATACGCAGTATTTT
NA | TRBJ2-3 | TRBV6-1 | many | CASSEVSRDTQYF | TGTGCCAGCAGTGAAGTTTCCAGGGATACGCAGTATTTT
NA | TRBJ1-3 | TRBV29-1 | many | CSASGRLVDTIYF | TGCAGCGCCTCGGGACGGCTGGTGGACACCATATATTTT
NA | TRBJ2-1 | TRBV7-9 | many | CASSFNRVSNEQFF | TGTGCCAGCAGCTTCAACAGGGTGTCCAATGAGCAGTTCTTC
NA | TRBJ1-2 | TRBV10-3 | many | CATTDKVWEGYTF | TGTGCCACCACGGACAAAGTTTGGGAAGGCTACACCTTC
NA | TRBJ2-3 | TRBV5-1 | many | CASSLGGGSDTQYF | TGCGCCAGCAGCTTGGGCGGGGGCTCAGATACGCAGTATTTT